This TCR beta chain comes out of a study of cytomegalovirus exposure and HLA in healthy donors. Background on the study: Earlier findings included about 120 million unique TCR beta sequences obtained from 150 million to 200 million T cells. Unique TCRs from HLA-typed donors, 80 million to 100 million of them, were held in an early data release. Study-wide findings and caveats: Researchers reportedly found TCR beta sequences accurately predicted most subjects' HLA-A and HLA-B alleles.

With 60 Vbeta and 13 Jbeta primers, the PCR was carried out. Sequenced by immunoSEQ multiplex PCR; TCRdb stores in-frame clones only, minus some. This table holds 80,000 to 100,000 clones, roughly 61% found once. CDR1 is SGDLS and CDR2 is YYNGEE in the germline V gene. The CDR3 contains 15 residues. The junction had 7 bases not matched to a gene; V was cut back by 0 bases and J by 5 bases. Among the donors, all were healthy bone marrow donors. This clone was observed a few times. Its antigen is as yet unknown. V gene TRBV9 combines with J gene TRBJ1-2; 7 nucleotides agree with TRBD1. The receptor was derived from a woman between 40 and 55 years old in good health and CMV-seropositive. The sequenced sample consisted of PBMCs. CDR3 protein: CASSVATGETYGYTF. The CDR3 DNA reads TGTGCCAGCAGCGTAGCTACAGGGGAGACATATGGCTACACCTTC.